A single T cell receptor (beta chain) is shown here with its context. Its antigen is not known. The sample comes from a study of T cell clonotyping in hematopoietic cell transplantation. Broader study findings: At the given depth, recipient repertoires were over 97% de novo clonotypes.

Profiled with immunoSEQ multiplex PCR; TCRdb holds only in-frame clones, not every one. The sample has 15,000 to 20,000 clones, roughly 77% seen once. Specified time point: recipient sample about 28 days before transplant, after cytoreduction. This TCR was recovered from a man between 60 and 75 years old with acute myeloid leukemia. Some clones in this sample may be carry-over from other donors' samples. The sequences come from peripheral blood mononuclear cells, collected before stem cell transplant.

The CDR3 protein is CASSLRGTGTFLGQPQHF. Here the CDR3 DNA reads TGTGCCAGCAGCTTAAGGGGGACAGGCACATTTCTAGGTCAGCCCCAGCATTTT. The chain couples TRBV7-2 to TRBJ1-5; 8 bases fit TRBD1. Germline lookup yields CDR1 SGHTA and CDR2 FQGNSA. The J segment lost 6 bases and the V segment lost 2 bases, leaving 15 bases of the junction unmatched. This CDR3 region has 18 residues.